This TCR beta chain was sequenced for a study of T cells in Graves' hyperthyroidism and ophthalmopathy. CDR3 length: 13 residues. With V trimmed by 7 bases and J by 4 bases, 6 bases remained unmatched. Germline V gene data show CDR1 as SQVTM and CDR2 as ANQGSEA. Each patient was aged 18 to 65 and had newly diagnosed hyperthyroidism of under 2 months' duration. Fresh peripheral blood, 8 to 10 ml, was the source of the PBMCs. Amplification yielded TCR beta CDR3 regions, with RNA transcripts as the source. HTBI primers drove first-round RT-PCR of the TCR CDR3. TCRdb independently ran MiXCR on the multiplex PCR reads; one entry per CDR3 protein. The data contain under 350,000 distinct CDR3 sequences, 21% of them seen just once; the ten biggest clones take up 50% to 65%.

The chain joins TRBV29-1 to TRBJ1-4; TRBD1 agrees at 7 bases. Sequencing input: blood. The source of this sequence is a woman aged 45-65 years with Graves' hyperthyroidism. CDR3 bases: TGCAGCGGAAACCAGGGGGGTAATGAAAAACTGTTTTTT. Its protein product is CSGNQGGNEKLFF.